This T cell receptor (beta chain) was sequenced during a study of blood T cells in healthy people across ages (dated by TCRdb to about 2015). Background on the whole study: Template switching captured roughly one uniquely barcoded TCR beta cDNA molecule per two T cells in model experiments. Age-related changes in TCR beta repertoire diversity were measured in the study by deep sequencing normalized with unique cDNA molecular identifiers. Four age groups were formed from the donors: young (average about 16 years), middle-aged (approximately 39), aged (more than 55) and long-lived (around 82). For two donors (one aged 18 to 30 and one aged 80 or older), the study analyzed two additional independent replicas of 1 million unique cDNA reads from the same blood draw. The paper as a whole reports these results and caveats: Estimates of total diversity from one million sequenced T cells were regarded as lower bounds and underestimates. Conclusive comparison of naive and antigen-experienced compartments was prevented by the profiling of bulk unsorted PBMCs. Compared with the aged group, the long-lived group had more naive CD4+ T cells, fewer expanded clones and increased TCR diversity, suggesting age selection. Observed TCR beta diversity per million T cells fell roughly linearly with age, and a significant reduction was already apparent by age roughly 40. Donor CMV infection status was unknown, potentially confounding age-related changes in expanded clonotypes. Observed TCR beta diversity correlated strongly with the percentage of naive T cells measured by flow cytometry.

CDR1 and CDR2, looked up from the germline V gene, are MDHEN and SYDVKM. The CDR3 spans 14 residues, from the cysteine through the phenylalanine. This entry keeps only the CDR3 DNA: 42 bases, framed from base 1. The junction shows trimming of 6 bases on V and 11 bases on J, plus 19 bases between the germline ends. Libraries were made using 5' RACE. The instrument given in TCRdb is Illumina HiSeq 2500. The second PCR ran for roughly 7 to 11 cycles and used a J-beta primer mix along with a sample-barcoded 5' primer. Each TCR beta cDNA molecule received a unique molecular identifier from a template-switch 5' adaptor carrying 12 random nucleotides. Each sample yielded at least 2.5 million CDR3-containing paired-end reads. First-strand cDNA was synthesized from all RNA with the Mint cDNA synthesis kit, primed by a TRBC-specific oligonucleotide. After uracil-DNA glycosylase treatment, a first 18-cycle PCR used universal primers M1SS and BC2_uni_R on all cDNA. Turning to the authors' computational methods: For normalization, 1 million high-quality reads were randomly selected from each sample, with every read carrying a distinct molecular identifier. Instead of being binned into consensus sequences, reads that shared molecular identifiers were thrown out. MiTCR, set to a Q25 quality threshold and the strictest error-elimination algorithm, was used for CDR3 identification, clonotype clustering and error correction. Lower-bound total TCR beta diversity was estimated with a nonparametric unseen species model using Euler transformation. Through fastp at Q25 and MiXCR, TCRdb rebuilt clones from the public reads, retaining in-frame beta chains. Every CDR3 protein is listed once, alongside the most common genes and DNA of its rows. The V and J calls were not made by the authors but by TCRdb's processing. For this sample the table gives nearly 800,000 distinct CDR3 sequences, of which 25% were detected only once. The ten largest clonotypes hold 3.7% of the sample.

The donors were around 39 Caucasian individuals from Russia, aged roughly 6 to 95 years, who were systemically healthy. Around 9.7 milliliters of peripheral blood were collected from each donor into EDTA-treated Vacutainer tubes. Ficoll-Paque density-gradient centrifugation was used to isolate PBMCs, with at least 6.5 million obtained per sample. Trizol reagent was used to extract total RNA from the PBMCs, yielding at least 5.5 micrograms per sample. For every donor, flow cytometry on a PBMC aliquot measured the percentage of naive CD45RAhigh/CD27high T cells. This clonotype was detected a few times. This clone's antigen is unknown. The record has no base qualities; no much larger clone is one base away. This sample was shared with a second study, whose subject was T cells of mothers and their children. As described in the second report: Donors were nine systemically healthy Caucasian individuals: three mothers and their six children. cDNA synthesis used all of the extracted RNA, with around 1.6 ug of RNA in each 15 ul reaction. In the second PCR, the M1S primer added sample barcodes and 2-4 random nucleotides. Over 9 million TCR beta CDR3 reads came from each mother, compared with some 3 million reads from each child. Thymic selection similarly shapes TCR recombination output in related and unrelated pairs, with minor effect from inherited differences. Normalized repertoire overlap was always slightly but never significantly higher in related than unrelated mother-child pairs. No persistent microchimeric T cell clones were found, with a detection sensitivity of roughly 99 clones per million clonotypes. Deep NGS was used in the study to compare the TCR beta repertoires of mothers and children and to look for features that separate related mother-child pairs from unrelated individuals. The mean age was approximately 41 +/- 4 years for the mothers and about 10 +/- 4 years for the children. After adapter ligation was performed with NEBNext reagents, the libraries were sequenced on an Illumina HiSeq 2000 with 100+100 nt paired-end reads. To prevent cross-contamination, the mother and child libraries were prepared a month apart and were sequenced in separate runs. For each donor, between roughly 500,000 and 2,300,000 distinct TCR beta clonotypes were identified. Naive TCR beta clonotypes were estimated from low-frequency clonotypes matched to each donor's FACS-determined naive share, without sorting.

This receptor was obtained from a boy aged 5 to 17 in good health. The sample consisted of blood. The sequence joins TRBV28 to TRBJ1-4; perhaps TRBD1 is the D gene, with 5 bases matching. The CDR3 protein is CASSNRKGPRKLFF. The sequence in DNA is TGTGCCAGCAGCAATCGCAAGGGGCCAAGGAAACTGTTTTTT.